The clone carrying this T cell receptor beta chain appeared a few times. Its antigen remains unknown. Donor samples were obtained from healthy Caucasian individuals from Russia, aged 6 to 90. The data belong to a study of blood T cells in healthy people across ages. Regarding the study as a whole: A strong correlation was seen between TCR beta diversity and naive T cell percentage.

Sample-barcoded 5' priming and a J-beta primer mix drove a second PCR of roughly 6 to 12 cycles. TCRdb processed the 5' RACE reads anew with MiXCR; each CDR3 protein has one entry. The table includes roughly 500,000 distinct CDR3 sequences, 20% to 30% detected once. The sample also formed part of further work on T cells of mothers and their children.

Input material: blood. The sequence was collected from a boy between 5 and 17 years old in good health.

The CDR3 DNA follows: TGTGCCACCAGCAGAGATAGGAGCCCGAACACTGAAGCTTTCTTT. Amino acid sequence: CATSRDRSPNTEAFF. The gene calls are TRBV15 and TRBJ1-1; D gene ambiguous. V shed 0 bases and J shed 1 base, with 9 bases lying between them. Germline V gene lookup returns CDR1 LNHNV and CDR2 YYDKDF (reference sequence). The CDR3 totals 15 residues.